This T cell receptor (beta chain) was identified in a study of blood T cell repertoires in COVID-19. Study at large: The United States, Italy and Spain supplied acute and convalescent COVID-19 samples. T cells, B-cell-depleted T cells, or PBMCs supplied cDNA or gDNA.

The V end was cut by 6 bases, the J end by 2 bases, with 7 bases between. The CDR3 has 12 amino acids. Germline V lookup: CDR1 MNHEY, CDR2 SMNVEV (reference sequence). This clone showed up just once. Patients in Seattle were enrolled during active infection, then followed longitudinally. Produced via immunoSEQ multiplex PCR; TCRdb's table is partial and in-frame only. The sample holds about 230,000 clones, about nine tenths seen once. Input material: peripheral blood. The chain combines TRBV27 with TRBJ2-5, with D perhaps matching TRBD1 (5 bases). This clonotype was sampled from a man aged 25 to 40 with COVID-19, enrolled during active disease. CDR3 nucleotide sequence: TGTGCCAGCAGAGGGGTACAAGAGACCCAGTACTTC. Protein sequence: CASRGVQETQYF.